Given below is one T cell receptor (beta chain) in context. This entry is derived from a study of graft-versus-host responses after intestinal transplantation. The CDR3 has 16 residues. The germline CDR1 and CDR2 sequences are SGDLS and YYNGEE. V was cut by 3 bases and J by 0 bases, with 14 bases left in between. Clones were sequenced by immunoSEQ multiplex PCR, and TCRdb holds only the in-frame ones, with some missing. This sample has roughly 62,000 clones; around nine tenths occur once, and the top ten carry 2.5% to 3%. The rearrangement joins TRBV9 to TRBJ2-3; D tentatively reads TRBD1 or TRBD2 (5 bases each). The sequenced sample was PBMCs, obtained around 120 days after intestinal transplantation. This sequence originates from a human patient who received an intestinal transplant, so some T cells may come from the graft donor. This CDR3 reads CASSAYGASSTDTQYF. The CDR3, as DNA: TGTGCCAGCAGCGCTTACGGGGCCTCTAGCACAGATACGCAGTATTTT. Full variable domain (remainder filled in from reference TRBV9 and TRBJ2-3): DSGVTQTPKHLITATGQRVTLRCSPRSGDLSVYWYQQSLDQGLQFLIQYYNGEERAKGNILERFSAQQFPDLHSELNLSSLELGDSALYFCASSAYGASSTDTQYFGPGTRLTVL.